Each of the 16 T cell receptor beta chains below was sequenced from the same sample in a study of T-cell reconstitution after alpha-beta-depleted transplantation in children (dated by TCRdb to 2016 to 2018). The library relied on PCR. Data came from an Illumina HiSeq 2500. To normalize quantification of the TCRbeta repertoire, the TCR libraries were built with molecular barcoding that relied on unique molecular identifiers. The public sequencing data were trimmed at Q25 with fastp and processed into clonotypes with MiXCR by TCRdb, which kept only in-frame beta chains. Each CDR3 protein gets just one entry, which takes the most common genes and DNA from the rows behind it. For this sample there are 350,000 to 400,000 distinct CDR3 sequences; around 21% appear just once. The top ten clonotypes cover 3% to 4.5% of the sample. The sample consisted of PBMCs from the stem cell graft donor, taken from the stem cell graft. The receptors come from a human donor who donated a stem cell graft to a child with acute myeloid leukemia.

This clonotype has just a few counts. CDR3 sequence reads: CATSRDPWVNEQFF. The CDR3 nucleotides read TGTGCCACCAGCAGAGATCCGTGGGTCAATGAGCAGTTCTTC. The V and J genes are TRBV15 and TRBJ2-1; D unresolved. The CDR3 length is 14 residues. The germline CDR1 and CDR2 sequences are LNHNV and YYDKDF (reference sequence). V dropped 0 bases and J dropped 6 bases, with 9 bases sitting between them.

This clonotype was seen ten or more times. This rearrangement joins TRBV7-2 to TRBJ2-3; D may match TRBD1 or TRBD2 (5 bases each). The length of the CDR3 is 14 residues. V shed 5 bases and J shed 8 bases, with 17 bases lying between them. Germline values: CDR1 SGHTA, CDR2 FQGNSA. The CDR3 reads CASSPSNGAGTQYF. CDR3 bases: TGTGCCAGCAGCCCCTCTAACGGGGCCGGTACGCAGTATTTT.

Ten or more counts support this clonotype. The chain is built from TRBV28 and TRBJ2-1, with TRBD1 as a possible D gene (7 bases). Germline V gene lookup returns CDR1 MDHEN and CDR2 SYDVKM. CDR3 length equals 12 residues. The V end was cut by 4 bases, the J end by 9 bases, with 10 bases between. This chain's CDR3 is CASSWRGREQFF. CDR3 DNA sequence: TGTGCCAGCAGTTGGAGGGGGCGTGAGCAGTTCTTC. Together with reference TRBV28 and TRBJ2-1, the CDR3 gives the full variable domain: DVKVTQSSRYLVKRTGEKVFLECVQDMDHENMFWYRQDPGLGLRLIYFSYDVKMKEKGDIPEGYSVSREKKERFSLILESASTNQTSMYLCASSWRGREQFFGPGTRLTVL.

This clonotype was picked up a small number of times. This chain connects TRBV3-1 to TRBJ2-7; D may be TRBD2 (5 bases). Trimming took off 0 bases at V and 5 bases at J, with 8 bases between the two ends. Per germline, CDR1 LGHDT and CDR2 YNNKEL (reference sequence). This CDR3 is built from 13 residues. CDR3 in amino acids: CASSQDIGDEQYF. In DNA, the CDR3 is TGTGCCAGCAGCCAAGATATCGGGGACGAGCAGTACTTC.

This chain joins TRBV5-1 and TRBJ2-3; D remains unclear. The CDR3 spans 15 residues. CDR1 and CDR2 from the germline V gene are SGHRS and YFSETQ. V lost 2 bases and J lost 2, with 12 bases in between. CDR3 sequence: CASSFSSIDTDTQYF. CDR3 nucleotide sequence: TGCGCCAGCAGCTTTTCTTCTATTGACACAGATACGCAGTATTTT. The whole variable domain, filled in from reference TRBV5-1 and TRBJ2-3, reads KAGVTQTPRYLIKTRGQQVTLSCSPISGHRSVSWYQQTPGQGLQFLFEYFSETQRNKGNFPGRFSGRQFSNSRSEMNVSTLELGDSALYLCASSFSSIDTDTQYFGPGTRLTVL.

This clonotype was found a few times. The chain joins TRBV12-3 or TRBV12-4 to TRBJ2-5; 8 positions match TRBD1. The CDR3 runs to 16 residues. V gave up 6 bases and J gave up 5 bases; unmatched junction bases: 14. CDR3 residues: CASRISLGQGGETQYF. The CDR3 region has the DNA TGTGCCAGCAGAATTTCTTTAGGACAGGGTGGGGAGACCCAGTACTTC.

The CDR3 loop reads CASSLWGDQETQYF. DNA of the CDR3: TGTGCCAGCAGTTTATGGGGGGATCAAGAGACCCAGTACTTC. The rearrangement links TRBV12-3 or TRBV12-4 to TRBJ2-5; weak D call: TRBD2 (6 bases). This CDR3 region has 14 residues. V shed 2 bases and J shed 2 bases, with 9 bases lying between them.

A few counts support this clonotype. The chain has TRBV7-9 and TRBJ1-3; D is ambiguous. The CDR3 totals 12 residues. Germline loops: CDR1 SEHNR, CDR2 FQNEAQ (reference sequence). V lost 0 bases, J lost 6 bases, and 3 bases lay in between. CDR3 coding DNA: TGTGCCAGCAGCTTAGCTCTAAACACCATATATTTT. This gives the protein CASSLALNTIYF.

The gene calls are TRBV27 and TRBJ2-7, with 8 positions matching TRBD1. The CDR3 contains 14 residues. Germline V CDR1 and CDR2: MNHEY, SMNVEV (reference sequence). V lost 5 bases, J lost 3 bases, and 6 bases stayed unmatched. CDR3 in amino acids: CASSADRDGYEQYF. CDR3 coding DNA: TGTGCCAGCAGTGCGGACAGGGACGGCTACGAGCAGTACTTC.

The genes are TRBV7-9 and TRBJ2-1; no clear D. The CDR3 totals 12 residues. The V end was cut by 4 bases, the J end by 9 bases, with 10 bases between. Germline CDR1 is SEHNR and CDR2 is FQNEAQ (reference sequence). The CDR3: CASSSAGPEQFF. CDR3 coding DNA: TGTGCCAGCAGCTCCGCTGGACCTGAGCAGTTCTTC.

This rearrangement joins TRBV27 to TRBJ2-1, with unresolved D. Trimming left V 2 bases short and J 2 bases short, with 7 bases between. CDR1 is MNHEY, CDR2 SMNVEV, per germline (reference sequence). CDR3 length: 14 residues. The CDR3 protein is CASSLMVPYNEQFF. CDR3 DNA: TGTGCCAGCAGTTTAATGGTGCCCTACAATGAGCAGTTCTTC.

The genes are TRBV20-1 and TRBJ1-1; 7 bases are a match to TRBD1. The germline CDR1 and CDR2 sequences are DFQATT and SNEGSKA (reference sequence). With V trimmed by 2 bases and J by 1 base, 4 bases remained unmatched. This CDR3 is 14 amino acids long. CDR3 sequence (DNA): TGCAGTGCTAGAAAGGGACAGAGGAACACTGAAGCTTTCTTT. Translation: CSARKGQRNTEAFF.

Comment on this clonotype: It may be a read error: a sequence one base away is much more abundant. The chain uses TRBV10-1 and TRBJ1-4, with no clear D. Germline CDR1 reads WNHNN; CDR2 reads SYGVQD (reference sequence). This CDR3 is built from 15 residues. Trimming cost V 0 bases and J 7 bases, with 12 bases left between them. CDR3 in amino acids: CASSESRITVEKLFF. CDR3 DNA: TGCGCCAGCAGTGAGTCGCGGATAACAGTTGAAAAACTGTTTTTT.

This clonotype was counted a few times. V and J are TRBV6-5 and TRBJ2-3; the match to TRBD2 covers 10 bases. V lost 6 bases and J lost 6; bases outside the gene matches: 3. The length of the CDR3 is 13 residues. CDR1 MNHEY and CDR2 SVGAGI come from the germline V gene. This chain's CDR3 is CASRVTSGDTQYF. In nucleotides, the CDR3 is TGTGCCAGCAGAGTGACTAGCGGGGATACGCAGTATTTT.

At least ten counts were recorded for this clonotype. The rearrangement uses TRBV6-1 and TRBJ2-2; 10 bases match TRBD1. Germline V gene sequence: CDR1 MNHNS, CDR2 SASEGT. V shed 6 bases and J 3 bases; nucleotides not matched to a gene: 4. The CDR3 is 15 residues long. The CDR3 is CASSRDRGDTGELFF. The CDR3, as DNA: TGTGCCAGCAGCCGGGACAGGGGCGACACCGGGGAGCTGTTTTTT.

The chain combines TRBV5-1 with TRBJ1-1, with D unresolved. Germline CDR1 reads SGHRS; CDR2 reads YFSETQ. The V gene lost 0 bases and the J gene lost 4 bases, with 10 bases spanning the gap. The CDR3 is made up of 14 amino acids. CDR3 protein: CASSLEGMGTEAFF. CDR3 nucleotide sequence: TGCGCCAGCAGCTTGGAGGGAATGGGCACTGAAGCTTTCTTT. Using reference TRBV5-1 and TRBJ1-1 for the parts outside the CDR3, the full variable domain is KAGVTQTPRYLIKTRGQQVTLSCSPISGHRSVSWYQQTPGQGLQFLFEYFSETQRNKGNFPGRFSGRQFSNSRSEMNVSTLELGDSALYLCASSLEGMGTEAFFGQGTRLTVV.